One sample yielded the 27 T cell receptor delta chains listed below, sequenced in a study of gamma-delta chains in newborns, infants, children. TCRdb called clones anew from the reads with CATT. The repertoire includes about 5,400 delta-chain clones, 18% of them detected once, and 5.2% sits in the top ten. The material sequenced was blood. These receptors were taken from a child who was a newborn, infant or young child, either healthy, febrile or measles-vaccinated (not recorded which).

In its sample, this clone was seen a few times. Different DNA sequences within this sample yield the same CDR3. The rearrangement uses TRDV2 and TRDJ3; 13 bases are a match to TRDD3. CDR3 length: 22 residues. Germline V lookup: CDR1 GEAIGNYY, CDR2 EKD. Trimming at V came to 0 bases and at J to 0 bases, leaving 10 bases not matched to a gene. In DNA, the CDR3 is TGTGCCTGTGACACCGTACTGGGGGATACGAGTGAAGCCTCCTGGGACACCCGACAGATGTTTTTC. Amino acids: CACDTVLGDTSEASWDTRQMFF.

Only a few counts were recorded for this clone. The DNA translation disagrees with the TCRdb protein at residue 4, so the protein in this description comes from the DNA. The J gene is TRDJ1, the V gene TRDV2; D possibly corresponds to TRDD3 (6 bases). Germline loops: CDR1 GEAIGNYY, CDR2 EKD. The CDR3 is 15 residues long. The CDR3 here is CACGTVGVNTDKLIF. CDR3 sequence (DNA): TGTGCCTGTGGCACCGTGGGGGTTAACACCGATAAACTCATCTTT.

This clone is medium-sized within its sample. In the same sample, other DNA sequences code for this CDR3. The chain links TRDV2 to TRDJ1, with D perhaps assigned TRDD2 or TRDD3 (6 bases each). Germline CDR1 GEAIGNYY, CDR2 EKD. Trimming shortened V by 0 bases and J by 0 bases, and 16 bases separated the two germline ends. This CDR3 contains 17 residues. The CDR3 loop reads CACDTVLRLGNTDKLIF. As DNA, the CDR3 is TGTGCCTGTGACACCGTCCTACGTCTGGGGAACACCGATAAACTCATCTTT.

The chain combines TRDV1 with TRDJ1, with TRDD3 identical over 10 bases. No J gene is reported in TCRdb; it was inferred here by comparing the DNA with germline. Unmatched junction bases numbered 26, after V lost 1 base and J lost 0 bases. CDR1 and CDR2 from the germline V gene are TSWWSYY and QGS. The CDR3 is 24 amino acids. The CDR3 DNA reads as TGTGCTCTTGGGGAACCGGAATCTTTCCGATACGTTGGGGGATACATAAAGGACACCGATAAACTCATCTTT. Encoded protein: CALGEPESFRYVGGYIKDTDKLIF.

As for this clone: A far larger clone is one base from this, pointing to a likely read error. The genes are TRDV2 and TRDJ1; 12 bases map to TRDD3. Germline assignment: CDR1 GEAIGNYY and CDR2 EKD. This CDR3 region has 14 residues. CDR3 bases: TGTGCCTGTGACATACTGGGGGATACCGATAGACTCATCTTT. It specifies CACDILGDTDRLIF.

This clone has only a few counts. The chain combines TRDV2 with TRDJ3; the D gene is possibly TRDD3 (6 bases). The ends were cut back, 0 bases at V and 0 bases at J, with 11 bases in the middle. CDR1 and CDR2 (germline): GEAIGNYY, EKD. The CDR3 runs 18 residues. This chain's CDR3 is CACDTVGGSSWDTRQMFF. The CDR3, as DNA: TGTGCCTGTGACACCGTGGGGGGCAGCTCCTGGGACACCCGACAGATGTTTTTC.

CDR3 sequence (DNA): TGTGCCTGTGAAAAACTCGGGGATACGCCTTCTCGTTTCGGCGATAAACTCATCTTT. Protein product: CACEKLGDTPSRFGDKLIF. The J gene is TRDJ1, the V gene TRDV2, with TRDD3 identical over 9 bases. The V gene end was trimmed by 4 bases and the J gene end by 4 bases; junction bases not matched to a gene: 21. The CDR3 is made up of 19 amino acids. Per the germline V gene, CDR1 is GEAIGNYY and CDR2 is EKD.

The sample holds a few counts of this clone. Other DNA sequences in this sample translate to the same CDR3. This sequence joins TRDV2 and TRDJ3, with 12 bases lining up with TRDD3. V trimming: 0 bases; J trimming: 4 bases; junction bases outside the gene matches: 9. The CDR3 extends over 20 amino acids. From germline, CDR1 is GEAIGNYY and CDR2 EKD. The CDR3 here is CACDTVALGDTLWDTRQMFF. CDR3 nucleotide sequence: TGTGCCTGTGACACCGTAGCTCTGGGGGATACGCTATGGGACACCCGACAGATGTTTTTC.

This clone was picked up a small number of times. A far more abundant clone sits one base away, making this likely a read error. This rearrangement joins TRDV2 to TRDJ1; D is possibly TRDD3 (5 bases). TCRdb records no J gene; here it was assigned by comparing the DNA to germline. The length of the CDR3 is 16 residues. With 3 bases removed from V and 0 bases from J, the gap between germline ends came to 16 bases. Germline V CDR1 and CDR2: GEAIGNYY, EKD. DNA of the CDR3: TGTGCCTGTGACCAGGTGGGGACCCCGTACACCGATAAACTCATCTTT. Amino acids: CACDQVGTPYTDKLIF.

Only a few counts were recorded for this clone. A single base separates this from a much larger clone, so it may be a read error. This rearrangement joins TRDV2 to TRDJ1, with TRDD3 matching over 7 bases. Trimming cost V 0 bases and J 0 bases; bases outside gene matches: 9. CDR3 size: 17 residues. Germline V gene sequence: CDR1 GEAIGNYY, CDR2 EKD. As DNA, the CDR3 is TGTGCCTGTGACACCCTCTCCGTACTGGGGTACACCGATAAACTCATCTTT. As protein: CACDTLSVLGYTDKLIF.

The chain joins TRDV1 to TRDJ1, with 7 bases lining up with TRDD3. As TCRdb names no J gene, one was assigned here on the basis of a DNA match to germline. The CDR3 sequence is 19 residues long. Germline V gene sequence: CDR1 TSWWSYY, CDR2 QGS. V dropped 2 bases and J dropped 3; count of bases not matched to a gene: 18. The CDR3 loop reads CALGEWTLTDWGWADKLIF. The CDR3, as DNA: TGTGCTCTTGGGGAATGGACCCTCACGGACTGGGGCTGGGCCGATAAACTCATCTTT.

This clone was seen only a few times. This chain joins TRDV2 and TRDJ3; TRDD3 agrees at 9 bases. Germline CDR1 is GEAIGNYY and CDR2 is EKD. V shed 0 bases and J 0 bases; nucleotides not matched to a gene: 8. The length of the CDR3 is 20 residues. CDR3 sequence (DNA): TGTGCCTGTGACACCGTATACTGGGGGACTAGCTCCTGGGACACCCGACAGATGTTTTTC. The encoded protein is CACDTVYWGTSSWDTRQMFF.

No V gene call is available, although the J gene is TRDJ1; TRDD3, the table's D call, lacks a check against the DNA. This CDR3 has 17 amino acids. CDR3 coding DNA: TGTGCCTGTGACACTCTGTGGGATACTCGGAACCCCTATAAACTCATCTTT. Protein product: CACDTLWDTRNPYKLIF.

This chain connects TRDV1 to TRDJ1, with 8 bases lining up with TRDD2. TCRdb leaves out the J gene; it was filled in here by matching the DNA to germline. V trimming: 4 bases; J trimming: 6 bases; junction bases outside the gene matches: 16. Germline CDR1 is TSWWSYY and CDR2 is QGS. The CDR3 covers 17 residues. Here the CDR3 DNA reads TGTGCTCTTGGGGGGTTCTTCCTACGCGAGGGCAAATATAAACTCATCTTT. This codes for CALGGFFLREGKYKLIF.

This clone is deemed medium-sized. The same CDR3 arises from other DNA sequences in this sample as well. V usage is TRDV2 and J usage is TRDJ1, with D possibly matching TRDD3 (6 bases). V lost 4 bases to trimming and J lost 0 bases, with 17 bases between them. CDR3 length equals 16 residues. The V gene's germline CDR1 is GEAIGNYY and CDR2 EKD. Here the CDR3 reads CACDSLLGDHTDKLIF. CDR3 nucleotide sequence: TGTGCCTGTGATTCGTTACTGGGTGACCACACCGATAAACTCATCTTT.

By share, this clone ranks as medium-sized. The rearrangement joins TRDV2 to TRDJ1, with 8 bases identical to TRDD3. This CDR3 spans 21 amino acids. Germline loops: CDR1 GEAIGNYY, CDR2 EKD. Trimming took 0 bases from V and 1 from J; bases not matched to a gene: 21. CDR3 DNA sequence: TGTGCCTGTGACACCGGAAGCCTGGGGGACCCGAATCCCGTTAGCACCGATAAACTCATCTTT. It encodes CACDTGSLGDPNPVSTDKLIF.

The chain links TRDV1 to TRDJ1; TRDD3 matches at 8 bases. Trimming removed 5 bases from V and 0 bases from J; junction bases left unmatched: 14. This CDR3 is 18 amino acids long. The germline V gene encodes CDR1 TSWWSYY and CDR2 QGS. The CDR3 DNA sequence: TGTGCTCTTGGGATTTTCCCGTCTGGGGGACTCCACACCGATAAACTCATCTTT. As protein: CALGIFPSGGLHTDKLIF.

By its share, this clone is medium-sized. This rearrangement joins TRDV1 to TRDJ1; 12 bases agree with TRDD3. In germline, CDR1 is TSWWSYY, CDR2 QGS. CDR3 length equals 14 residues. J lost 3 bases, V lost 7 bases, and 3 bases had no gene match. Written as DNA, the CDR3 is TGTGCTCTTGAGGACTGGGGGATACCCGATAAACTCATCTTT. Its protein product is CALEDWGIPDKLIF.

This clone was counted a few times. Different DNA sequences within this sample yield the same CDR3. The gene calls are TRDV2 and TRDJ3; 8 bases fit TRDD3. CDR1 is GEAIGNYY, CDR2 EKD, per germline. The CDR3 covers 22 residues. The V gene end was trimmed by 1 base and the J gene end by 0 bases; junction bases not matched to a gene: 16. The CDR3 coding sequence is TGTGCCTGTGACACTGGGGATACCATGAACTCCCTCAGCTCCTGGGACACCCGACAGATGTTTTTC. Translated: CACDTGDTMNSLSSWDTRQMFF.

This clone was counted only a few times. The CDR3 sequence is CACDTGGHLSWDTRQMFF. CDR3 DNA: TGTGCCTGTGACACCGGGGGACATCTCTCCTGGGACACCCGACAGATGTTTTTC. V usage is TRDV2 and J usage is TRDJ3, with a weak D call TRDD3 (6 bases). The CDR3 contains 18 residues. Germline lookup yields CDR1 GEAIGNYY and CDR2 EKD. V lost 0 bases and J 0 bases, leaving 11 bases between the germline ends.

In its sample, this clone is medium-sized. The gene calls are TRDV2 and TRDJ1; TRDD3 matches 13 bases. Germline CDR1 reads GEAIGNYY; CDR2 reads EKD. The ends lost 2 bases at V and 7 bases at J; junction bases unmatched: 6. The CDR3 sequence is 15 residues long. In DNA form, the CDR3 reads TGTGCCTGTGACAAAGTACTGGGGGATACGGGTAAACTCATCTTT. Its protein product is CACDKVLGDTGKLIF.

This clone showed up just a few times. The junction departs from the called germline gene at one end, perhaps through a read error. The chain links TRDV2 to TRDJ3; TRDD3 aligns across 8 bases. This CDR3 is built from 21 residues. Germline CDR1 and CDR2: GEAIGNYY and EKD. The CDR3 loop reads CACDETGGPTKRPWDTRQVFF. Here the CDR3 DNA reads TGTGCCTGTGACGAGACTGGGGGCCCAACAAAGCGTCCCTGGGACACCCGACAGGTGTTTTTC.

As for this clone: A much bigger clone sits one base away, suggesting this may be a read error. Other nucleotide sequences from this sample produce the same CDR3. V gene TRDV2 combines with J gene TRDJ3; 11 nucleotides align to TRDD3. Germline matching of the DNA provided the J gene here, since TCRdb leaves it blank. Per the germline V gene, CDR1 is GEAIGNYY and CDR2 is EKD. This CDR3 is built from 17 residues. Here the CDR3 DNA reads TGTGCCTGTGACACGGCTGGGGGATACTGGGACACCCGAAAGATGTTTTTC. It specifies CACDTAGGYWDTRKMFF.

The V and J genes are TRDV2 and TRDJ3, with 9 bases aligning to TRDD3. The J gene, missing from TCRdb, was assigned here through DNA to germline matching. Germline V lookup: CDR1 GEAIGNYY, CDR2 EKD. Trimming took 1 base from V and 0 from J; bases not matched to a gene: 18. The CDR3 covers 23 residues. The CDR3 DNA reads as TGTGCCTGTGACACACTGGGGGTACTGGGGGACGTAGATAGCTCCTGGGACACCCGACAGATGTTTTTC. Translation gives CACDTLGVLGDVDSSWDTRQMFF.

Relative to its sample, this clone is medium-sized (0.01 to 0.1%). The genes are TRDV2 and TRDJ3, with 11 nucleotides matching TRDD3. The CDR3 covers 21 residues. Losses at the gene ends were 1 base for V and 0 bases for J; bases not matched to a gene: 10. Germline assignment: CDR1 GEAIGNYY and CDR2 EKD. CDR3 DNA: TGTGCCTGTGACACACTCGGCGTACTGGGGGATAGCTCCTGGGACACCCGACAGATGTTTTTC. Protein sequence: CACDTLGVLGDSSWDTRQMFF.

This clone was picked up a small number of times. This sequence joins TRDV2 and TRDJ3, with TRDD3 as a possible D gene (5 bases). The CDR3 extends over 19 amino acids. Trimming cost V 3 bases and J 0 bases, with 17 bases left between them. CDR1 GEAIGNYY and CDR2 EKD come from the germline V gene. The CDR3 region has the DNA TGTGCCTGTGACGGGGTACTGGATGCTGACTCCTGGGACACCCGACAGATGTTTTTC. It encodes CACDGVLDADSWDTRQMFF.

The chain joins TRDV2 to TRDJ1; 10 nucleotides agree with TRDD3. Losses at the gene ends were 1 base for V and 0 bases for J; bases not matched to a gene: 1. This CDR3 region has 15 residues. Germline CDR1 and CDR2: GEAIGNYY and EKD. This CDR3 reads CACDTLGDNTDKLIF. DNA of the CDR3: TGTGCCTGTGACACTCTGGGGGATAACACCGATAAACTCATCTTT.